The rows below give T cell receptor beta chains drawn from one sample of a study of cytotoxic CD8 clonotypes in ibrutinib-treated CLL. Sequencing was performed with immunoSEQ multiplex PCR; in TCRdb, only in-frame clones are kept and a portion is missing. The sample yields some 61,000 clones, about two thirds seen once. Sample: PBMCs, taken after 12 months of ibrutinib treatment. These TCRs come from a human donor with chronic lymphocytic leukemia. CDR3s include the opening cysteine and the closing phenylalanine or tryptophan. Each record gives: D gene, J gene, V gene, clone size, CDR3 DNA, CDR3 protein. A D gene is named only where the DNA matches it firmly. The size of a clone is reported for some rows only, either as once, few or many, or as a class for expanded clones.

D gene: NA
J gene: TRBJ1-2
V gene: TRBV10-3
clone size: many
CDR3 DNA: TGTGCCATCTCCCAGACAAAGCTTATCTATGGCTACACCTTC
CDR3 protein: CAISQTKLIYGYTF

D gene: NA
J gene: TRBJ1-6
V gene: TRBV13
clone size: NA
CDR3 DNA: TGTGCCAGCCACAGGAGAGGGGTGATCCATTCACCCCTCCACTTT
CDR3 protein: CASHRRGVIHSPLHF

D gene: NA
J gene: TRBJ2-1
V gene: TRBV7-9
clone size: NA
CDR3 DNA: TGTGCCAGCGGCAAGGACAGCCTTGAGCAGTTCTTC
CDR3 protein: CASGKDSLEQFF

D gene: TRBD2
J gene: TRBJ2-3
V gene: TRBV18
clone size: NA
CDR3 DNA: TGTGCCAGCTCCCCCGGGGGGATAGATACGCAGTATTTT
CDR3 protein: CASSPGGIDTQYF

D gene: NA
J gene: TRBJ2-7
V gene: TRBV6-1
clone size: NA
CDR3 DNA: TGTGCCAGCAGCGGGGCTTACGAGCAGTACTTC
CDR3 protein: CASSGAYEQYF

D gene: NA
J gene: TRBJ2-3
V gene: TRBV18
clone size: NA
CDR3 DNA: TGTGCCAGCTCACCCACACCGACATCAGATACGCAGTATTTT
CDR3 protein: CASSPTPTSDTQYF

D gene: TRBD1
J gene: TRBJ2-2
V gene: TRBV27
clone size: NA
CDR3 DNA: TGTGCCAGCAGTTCCAAGACAGGGGGATCGAACACCGGGGAGCTGTTTTTT
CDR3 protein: CASSSKTGGSNTGELFF

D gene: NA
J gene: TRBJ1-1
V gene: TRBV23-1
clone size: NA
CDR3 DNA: TGCGCCAGCAGTCTCCCGGGACCCTCGAACACTGAAGCTTTCTTT
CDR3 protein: CASSLPGPSNTEAFF

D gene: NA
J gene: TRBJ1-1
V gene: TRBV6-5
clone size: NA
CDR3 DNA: TGTGCCAGCAGACCCACCGCCGCGGTGGCGGCTTTCTTT
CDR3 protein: CASRPTAAVAAFF

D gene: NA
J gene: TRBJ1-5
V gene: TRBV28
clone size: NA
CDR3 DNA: TGTGCCAGTAGGGACACAGTTAATCAGCCCCAGCATTTT
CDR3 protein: CASRDTVNQPQHF

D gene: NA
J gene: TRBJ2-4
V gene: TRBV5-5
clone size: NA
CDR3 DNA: TGTGCCAGCAGCTTGGGATCGAACATTCAGTACTTC
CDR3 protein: CASSLGSNIQYF

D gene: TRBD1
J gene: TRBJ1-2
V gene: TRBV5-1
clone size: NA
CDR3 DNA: TGCGCCAGCACACCCCAACCGACAGGGATGTATGGCTACACCTTC
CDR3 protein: CASTPQPTGMYGYTF

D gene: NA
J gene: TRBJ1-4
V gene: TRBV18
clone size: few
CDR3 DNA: TGTGCCAGCTCACCCGGAGCAACTAATGAAAAACTGTTTTTT
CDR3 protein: CASSPGATNEKLFF

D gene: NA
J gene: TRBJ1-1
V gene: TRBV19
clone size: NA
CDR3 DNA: TGTGCCAGTAGTATAGACGGGGTTTGGGACACTGAAGCTTTCTTT
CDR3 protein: CASSIDGVWDTEAFF

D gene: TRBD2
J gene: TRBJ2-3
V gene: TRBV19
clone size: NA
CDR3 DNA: TGTGCCAGTAGTATAGCGGGAGGGTTTTGGGATACGCAGTATTTT
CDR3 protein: CASSIAGGFWDTQYF

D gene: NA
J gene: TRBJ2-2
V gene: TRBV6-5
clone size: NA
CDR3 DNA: TGTGCCAGCAGCTCGGGGGCTGGGGAGCTGTTTTTT
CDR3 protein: CASSSGAGELFF

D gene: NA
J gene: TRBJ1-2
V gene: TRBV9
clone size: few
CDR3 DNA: TGTGCCAGCAGCGTAGGGACCACCGGGACACCCTTTGATGGCTACACCTTC
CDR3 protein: CASSVGTTGTPFDGYTF

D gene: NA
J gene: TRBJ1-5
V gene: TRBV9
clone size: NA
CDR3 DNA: TGTGCCAGCAGCGTGGGGTGGGGGGAAAATCAGCCCCAGCATTTT
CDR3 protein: CASSVGWGENQPQHF

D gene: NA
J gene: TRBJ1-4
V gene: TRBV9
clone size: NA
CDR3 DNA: TGTGCCAGCAGCGGCGACATCACTACAGGGACTAATGAAAAACTGTTTTTT
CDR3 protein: CASSGDITTGTNEKLFF

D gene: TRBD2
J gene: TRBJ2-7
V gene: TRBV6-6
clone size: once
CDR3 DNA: TGTGCCAGCACACCCGGGACTAGCGGGGCCTCCTACGAGCAGTACTTC
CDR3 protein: CASTPGTSGASYEQYF

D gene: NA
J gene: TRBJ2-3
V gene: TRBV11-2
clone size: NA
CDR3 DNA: TGTGCCAGCAGCCCAGGGGGGGGCTCGAGTTTGTTT
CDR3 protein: CASSPGGGSSLF

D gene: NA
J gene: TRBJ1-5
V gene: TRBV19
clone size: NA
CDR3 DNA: TGTGCCAGTAGTATTAATCTGGGAGCACCGAATCAGCCCCAGCATTTT
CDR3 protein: CASSINLGAPNQPQHF

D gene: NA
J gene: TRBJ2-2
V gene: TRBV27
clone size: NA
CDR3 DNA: TGTGCCAGCAGTTTTCGTGTCACCGGGGAGCTGTTTTTT
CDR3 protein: CASSFRVTGELFF

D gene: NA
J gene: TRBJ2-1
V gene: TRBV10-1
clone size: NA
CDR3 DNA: TGCGCCAGCACCGCACGCAGGGTCGATTCCTACAATGAGCAGTTCTTC
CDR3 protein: CASTARRVDSYNEQFF

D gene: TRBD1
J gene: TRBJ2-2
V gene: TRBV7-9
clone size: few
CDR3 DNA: TGTGCCAGCAGCCTCACGGGACAGGGGATCCTCGGGGAGCTGTTTTTT
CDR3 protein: CASSLTGQGILGELFF

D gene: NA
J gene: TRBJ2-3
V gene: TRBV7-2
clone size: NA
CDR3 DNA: TGTGCCAGCAGCTTAGATCCTAGATTCACAGATACGCAGTATTTT
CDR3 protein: CASSLDPRFTDTQYF

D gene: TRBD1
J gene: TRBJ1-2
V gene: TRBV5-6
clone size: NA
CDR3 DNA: TGTGCCAGCAGCTCGACAGGGGATGGCTACACCTTC
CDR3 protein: CASSSTGDGYTF

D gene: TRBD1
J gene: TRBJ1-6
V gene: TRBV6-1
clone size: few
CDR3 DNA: TGTGCCAGCAGAAGAGAGGGACAGCCTAATTCACCCCTCCACTTT
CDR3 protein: CASRREGQPNSPLHF

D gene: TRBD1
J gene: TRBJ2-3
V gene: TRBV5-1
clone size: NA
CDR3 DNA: TGCGCCAGCAGCACAGGGGTAAACCCGGGCACAGATACGCAGTATTTT
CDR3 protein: CASSTGVNPGTDTQYF

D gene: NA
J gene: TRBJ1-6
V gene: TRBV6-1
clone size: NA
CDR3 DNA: TGTGCCAGCAGTCGAGGGGTTTATTATAATTCACCCCTCCACTTT
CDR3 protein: CASSRGVYYNSPLHF

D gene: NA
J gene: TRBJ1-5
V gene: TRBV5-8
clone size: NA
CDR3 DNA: TGTGCCAGCAGCGCCAGGGGAGAGCCCCAGCATTTT
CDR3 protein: CASSARGEPQHF

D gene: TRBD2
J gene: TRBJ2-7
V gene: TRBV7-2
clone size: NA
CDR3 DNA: TGTGCCAGCAGCTTGGCCGGGACTAGCGGCTACGAGCAGTACTTC
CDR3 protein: CASSLAGTSGYEQYF

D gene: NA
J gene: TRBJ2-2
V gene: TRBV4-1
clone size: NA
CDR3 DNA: TGCGCCAGCAGCCATTTGGGGAGCGGTTCGAACACCGGGGAGCTGTTTTTT
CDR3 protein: CASSHLGSGSNTGELFF

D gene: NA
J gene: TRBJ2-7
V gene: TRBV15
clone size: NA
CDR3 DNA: TGTGCCACCAGCAGAGAGGCCCCCGCAGCCTACGAGCAGTACTTC
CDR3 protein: CATSREAPAAYEQYF

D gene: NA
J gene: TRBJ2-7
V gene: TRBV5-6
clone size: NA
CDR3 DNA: TGTGCCAGCAGCTCGGGACCGTCCTACGAGCAGTACTTC
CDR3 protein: CASSSGPSYEQYF

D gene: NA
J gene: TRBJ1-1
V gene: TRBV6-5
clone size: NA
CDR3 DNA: TGTGCCAGCAGTTACTCCTCGGACCTACCTAGGGCTTTCTTT
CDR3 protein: CASSYSSDLPRAFF

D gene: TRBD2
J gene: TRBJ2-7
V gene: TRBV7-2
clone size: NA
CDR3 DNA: TGTGCCAGCAGCTCGGGACTAGGGTTCTACGAGCAGTACTTC
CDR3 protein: CASSSGLGFYEQYF

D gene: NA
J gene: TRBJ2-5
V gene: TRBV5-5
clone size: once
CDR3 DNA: TGTGCCAGCAGCTTGTTTGGCCCACCCCGCGAGACCCAGTACTTC
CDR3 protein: CASSLFGPPRETQYF

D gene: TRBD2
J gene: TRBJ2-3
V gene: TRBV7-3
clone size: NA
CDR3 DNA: TGTGCCAGCAGACTTCTAGCGGCTAGCACAGATACGCAGTATTTT
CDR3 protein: CASRLLAASTDTQYF

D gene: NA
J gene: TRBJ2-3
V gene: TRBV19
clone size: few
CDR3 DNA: TGTGCCAGTAGTATGGTGATGCCGACGCAGTATTTT
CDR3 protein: CASSMVMPTQYF

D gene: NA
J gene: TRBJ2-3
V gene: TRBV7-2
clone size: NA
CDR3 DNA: TGTGCCAGCAGCTTAATTCTAGGCGGAGATACGCAGTATTTT
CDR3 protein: CASSLILGGDTQYF

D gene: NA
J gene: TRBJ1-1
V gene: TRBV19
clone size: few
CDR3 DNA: TGTGCCAGTAGTATAAACCGGGGCATGAACACTGAAGCTTTCTTT
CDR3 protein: CASSINRGMNTEAFF

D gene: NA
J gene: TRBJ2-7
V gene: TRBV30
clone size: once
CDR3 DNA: TGTGCCTGGAGTCAGGACACCTCCTACGAGCAGTACTTC
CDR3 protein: CAWSQDTSYEQYF